Listed below are T cell receptor beta chains from one sample, sequenced in a study of control samples from healthy donors and cancer patients. TCRdb's table, derived via immunoSEQ multiplex PCR, lists solely in-frame clones and lacks some. The table lists 150,000 to 200,000 clones, around nine tenths of them singletons, with 4% to 6% in the top ten. Sequencing was done on a sample of blood. These receptor sequences come from a woman aged 30 to 39 in good health. The CDR3 runs from the conserved cysteine through the conserved F or W.

j_call,v_call,cdr3_aa
TRBJ2-1,TRBV7-9,CASSRSTGQSYNEQFF
TRBJ2-3,TRBV5-1,CASSLGGDTQYF
TRBJ2-1,TRBV12-1,CASSAECSAGGLPYNEQFF
TRBJ1-2,TRBV30,CAWNRPGQGPYGYTF
TRBJ2-3,TRBV9,CASSVDGRGDTQYF
TRBJ1-1,TRBV6-1,CASSEFPRGMAEAFF
TRBJ2-5,TRBV4-1,CASSPGLAGLETQYF
TRBJ2-3,TRBV5-1,CASTHSGSDTQYF
TRBJ1-1,TRBV5-4,CASSLIGGDTEAFF
TRBJ2-2,TRBV6-6,CASSYSKGDGELFF
TRBJ1-5,TRBV28,CASGSGRGRSRRNPQHF
TRBJ1-5,TRBV19,CASGDRVNNQPQHF
TRBJ1-1,TRBV29-1,CSVWGAGNTEAFF
TRBJ2-7,TRBV27,CASTLRIVPGGLSYEQYF
TRBJ1-2,TRBV27,CASSERSEANYGYTF
TRBJ1-2,TRBV28,CASSLVRQGARNLHGYTF
TRBJ1-2,TRBV28,CASSPPGFGGYGYTF
TRBJ2-2,TRBV19,CASGTYTGELFF
TRBJ2-1,TRBV2,CASSGENRGEIDEQFF
TRBJ2-4,TRBV14,CASSQAGGISRQNIQYF
TRBJ1-1,TRBV15,CATSRNGLNTEAFF
TRBJ1-3,TRBV11-2,CASSSSRRWGNTIYF
TRBJ1-2,TRBV7-8,CASSPGQGNYGYTF
TRBJ1-3,TRBV6-1,CASSETSGNTIYF
TRBJ2-7,TRBV5-1,CASSLEGSAHSYEQYF
TRBJ1-1,TRBV6-5,CATSGTGYTEAFF
TRBJ2-3,TRBV2,CASSEEWGNGDTQYF
TRBJ2-3,TRBV5-1,CASSFVSGREHTQYF
TRBJ1-5,TRBV28,CASSPYTGGPNQPQHF
TRBJ2-2,TRBV11-1,CASSLEVVFGGELFF
TRBJ1-1,TRBV9,CASSVRTDRPADTEAFF
TRBJ1-5,TRBV4-1,CASSQADGQPQHF
TRBJ2-7,TRBV4-1,CASSLTGTGIYEQYF
TRBJ2-3,TRBV24-1,CATSDSGSGSTDTQYF
TRBJ1-1,TRBV5-6,CASSLRSTEAFF
TRBJ1-1,TRBV5-4,CASSGTGLDTEAFF
TRBJ2-1,TRBV7-9,CASSTPLGAGRSYNEQFF
TRBJ2-7,TRBV28,CASTDRYEQYF
TRBJ1-1,TRBV30,CAWKQENTEAFF
TRBJ2-5,TRBV7-2,CASSLLLQETQYF
TRBJ2-5,TRBV5-1,CASSLAAGGGKTQYF
TRBJ2-3,TRBV28,CASSISTGEVTDTQYF
TRBJ2-1,TRBV27,CASSLRPAGGVFF
TRBJ2-7,TRBV5-1,CASSLQGGADEQYF
TRBJ1-1,TRBV5-1,CASSFKGVTEAFF
TRBJ1-2,TRBV24-1,CATSDFGGYGYTF
TRBJ1-1,TRBV11-2,CASSLDVGRSSAFF
TRBJ2-2,TRBV5-1,CASSLVRVDTGELFF
TRBJ2-5,TRBV20-1,CSASLGLLKETQYF
TRBJ2-3,TRBV11-3,CASSPSGRAADTQYF
TRBJ2-2,TRBV19,CASIGQGHTGELFF
TRBJ2-1,TRBV11-2,CASSLDRDGHYNEQFF
TRBJ1-2,TRBV5-1,CASSLAKTQPLGPYGYTF
TRBJ1-2,TRBV19,CASLDRGRRYGYTF
TRBJ2-7,TRBV24-1,CATSDARGYEQYF
TRBJ2-3,TRBV3-1/TRBV3-2,CASSSTSGGSTSTDTQYF
TRBJ1-5,TRBV3-1/TRBV3-2,CASSHATGGQPQHF
TRBJ2-1,TRBV11-1,CASSLSSPSYNEQFF
TRBJ1-2,TRBV5-5,CASSPIGQGTYGYTF